There are many counts of the clone carrying this T cell receptor (beta chain). The record originates from a study of human T cells and chemical hapten exposure. About the research overall: Scalp application of diphenylcyclopropenone was performed weekly in patients across the entire roughly 24-week study. Affected patients, primarily female, had alopecia areata, totalis or universalis.

This CDR3 comprises 15 residues. V was pared by 2 bases and J by 2 bases, with 4 bases of the junction left unmatched. From germline, CDR1 is SGHVS and CDR2 FQNEAQ. Time point denoted: pre-sensitization, week 0. Treatment noted: therapeutic diphenylcyclopropenone sensitization with weekly scalp DPC. For the library, individual cDNA molecules each received unique molecular identifiers. TCRdb ran MiXCR on the RACE reads and lists one entry per CDR3 protein. Here the sample spans about 300,000 distinct CDR3 sequences, about 5.4% being singletons. The chain carries TRBV7-8 and TRBJ2-5; 8 positions agree with TRBD1. The specimen was whole blood, collected in connection with sensitization to the hapten diphenylcyclopropenone (DPC). This receptor was obtained from a woman between 18 and 29 years old with alopecia areata. Some clones in this sample may be carry-over from other donors' samples. CDR3 DNA sequence: TGTGCCAGCAGCTTAAGGACAGGGACTCAAGAGACCCAGTACTTC. This codes for CASSLRTGTQETQYF.